This T cell receptor (beta chain) was captured by sequencing in a study of T cells in Graves' hyperthyroidism and ophthalmopathy. From RNA transcripts, TCR beta CDR3 regions were amplified. The primer set for the first-round RT-PCR of the TCR CDR3 was HTBI. TCRdb passed the multiplex PCR reads through MiXCR, listing each CDR3 protein once. The sample has more than 95,000 distinct CDR3 sequences, 45% to 50% seen once; the top ten hold roughly 26%. Study findings and constraints: The model's output predicted ophthalmopathy at a median of roughly 6 months prior to onset.

Details on this clonotype: As yet, its antigen is unknown.

Material: blood. This clonotype was obtained from a man aged 40-49 years with Graves' hyperthyroidism.

The CDR3 is CASRPPSGSGYNEQFF. The CDR3 bases are TGTGCCAGCAGACCACCTAGCGGGAGTGGGTACAATGAGCAGTTCTTC. The chain combines TRBV7-2 with TRBJ2-1; 10 bases map to TRBD2. Germline values: CDR1 SGHTA, CDR2 FQGNSA. The CDR3 runs to 16 residues. With 6 bases clipped from V and 4 bases from J, the junction kept 9 bases outside the gene matches.